These 6 T cell receptor beta chains were sequenced from one sample in a study of beta chain features in type 1 diabetes listed by TCRdb under 2018. General study outcomes and caveats: Type 1 diabetes patients showed a moderate but significant shortening of TCRB CDR3 length in all four CD4+ subsets.

The receptor library was made with the immunoSEQ multiplex PCR assay. The entire isolated RNA was reverse transcribed using the High Capacity cDNA Reverse Transcription Kit, and thus expressed TCRB transcripts were sequenced. Here the immuneACCESS table is served through TCRdb, limited to in-frame sequences with V and J called. Missing clones are a known gap in these copies; in checked studies unresolved V genes cover under half, and the rest lacks a known reason. Within this sample are some 350,000 clones, with roughly 13% of them counted one time only. The top ten hold roughly 0.015% of the sample. Their target antigens are unknown. The source material was naive CD4+ T cells from blood. Interpreted using the paper, the cell subset or site label stands for: true naive CD4+ T cells. These receptors originate from a woman aged 18 to 35 with type 1 diabetes.

This rearrangement joins TRBV5-6 to TRBJ1-2; D gene unclear. Trimming removed 4 bases from V and 6 bases from J, with 13 bases in between. The CDR3 has 13 residues. Germline CDR1 SGHDT, CDR2 YYEEEE. CDR3 region: CASSRIGGHGYTF. The CDR3 DNA reads as TGTGCCAGCAGCCGTATAGGCGGCCATGGCTACACCTTC. Complete variable domain (other parts from reference TRBV5-6 and TRBJ1-2): DAGVTQSPTHLIKTRGQQVTLRCSPKSGHDTVSWYQQALGQGPQFIFQYYEEEERQRGNFPDRFSGHQFPNYSSELNVNALLLGDSALYLCASSRIGGHGYTFGSGTRLTVV.

This clone was seen more than once but under ten times. The chain carries TRBV9 and TRBJ2-4, with a tentative D call TRBD1 (6 bases). Germline loops: CDR1 SGDLS, CDR2 YYNGEE. V shed 0 bases and J shed 9 bases, with 16 bases lying between them. The CDR3 has 15 residues. The CDR3 region is CASSVEQPGVGIQYF. In nucleotides, the CDR3 is TGTGCCAGCAGCGTAGAGCAGCCAGGGGTAGGCATTCAGTACTTC. Using reference TRBV9 and TRBJ2-4 for the parts outside the CDR3, the full variable domain is DSGVTQTPKHLITATGQRVTLRCSPRSGDLSVYWYQQSLDQGLQFLIQYYNGEERAKGNILERFSAQQFPDLHSELNLSSLELGDSALYFCASSVEQPGVGIQYFGAGTRLSVL.

This sequence joins TRBV18 and TRBJ2-7; weak D call: TRBD2 (6 bases). The CDR3 is 14 residues long. The V end was cut by 4 bases, the J end by 3 bases, with 13 bases between. Germline V gives CDR1 KGHSH, CDR2 LQKENI. The CDR3 spells CASSQNEGLYEQYV. In DNA form, the CDR3 reads TGTGCCAGCTCACAAAACGAGGGACTCTACGAGCAGTACGTC.

The chain joins TRBV7-8 to TRBJ2-3; tentative D call: TRBD2 (5 bases). This CDR3 is 16 amino acids long. Per the germline V gene, CDR1 is SGHVS and CDR2 is FQNEAQ. V was shortened by 2 bases and J by 10 bases, with 22 bases between the two germline ends. CDR3 coding DNA: TGTGCCAGCAGCTTATTCACGAGCGGTATTGGAGGAGCGCAGTATTTT. Translating it yields CASSLFTSGIGGAQYF.

This clone was observed a handful of times. The gene calls are TRBV14 and TRBJ2-1; maybe TRBD2 (6 bases). There are 15 residues in the CDR3. Deletions cut 3 bases from V and 0 bases from J, with 9 bases between. CDR1 is SGHDN and CDR2 is FVKESK in the germline V gene. The CDR3 spells CASSHLGSSYNEQFF. Here the CDR3 DNA reads TGTGCCAGCAGCCATCTCGGGAGCTCCTACAATGAGCAGTTCTTC.

This chain uses TRBV5-1 with TRBJ2-1; unclear D gene. Per germline, CDR1 SGHRS and CDR2 YFSETQ. Trimming stripped 1 base from V and 3 bases from J, with 8 bases between. The CDR3 consists of 14 residues. CDR3 loop: CASSLWAIYNEQFF. In DNA, the CDR3 is TGCGCCAGCAGCTTGTGGGCTATCTACAATGAGCAGTTCTTC.